Listed below are T cell receptor beta chains from one sample, sequenced in a study of T cell responses to AZD1222 COVID-19 vaccine. Data came from immunoSEQ multiplex PCR; TCRdb stores just in-frame clones and leaves some out. Seen here are under 70,000 clones, 80% observed once, and the top ten hold around 5%. Sequenced material: peripheral blood, taken 28 days after the second AZD1222 dose. Every receptor here comes from an adult who received the AZD1222 COVID-19 vaccine. The CDR3 runs from the conserved cysteine through the conserved F or W. The order of the fields is D gene, V gene, J gene, clone size, CDR3 DNA, CDR3 protein. The D gene is left open where the match is weak. Part of the rows lack a size; the others show once, few, many or a class for expanded clones.

>NA|TRBV5-1|TRBJ2-1|NA
TGCGCCAGCAGCATGACGGTTTCCTACAATGAGCAGTTCTTC
CASSMTVSYNEQFF
>TRBD2|TRBV18|TRBJ2-2|NA
TGTGCCAGCTCACCACGGGACTACGGGGAGCTGTTTTTT
CASSPRDYGELFF
>NA|TRBV6-5|TRBJ2-2|NA
TGTGCCAGCAGACAGGACGGTACAGGGACCGGGGAGCTGTTTTTT
CASRQDGTGTGELFF
>TRBD1|TRBV5-1|TRBJ1-2|NA
TGCGCCAGCAGCTATACCGGACAGGGGGACTATGGCTACACCTTC
CASSYTGQGDYGYTF
>NA|TRBV6-4|TRBJ1-6|NA
TGTGCCAGCGCATCCGGACTCGATAATTCACCCCTCCACTTT
CASASGLDNSPLHF
>TRBD1|TRBV7-8|TRBJ1-5|NA
TGTGCCAGCAGCACAAGGACAGGGATCAACAATCAGCCCCAGCATTTT
CASSTRTGINNQPQHF
>NA|TRBV6-6|TRBJ2-4|NA
TGTGCCAGCAGCCAGGATAGGGCCAAAAACATTCAGTACTTC
CASSQDRAKNIQYF
>NA|TRBV6-5|TRBJ1-5|NA
TGTGCCAGCAAGTCCGCCGAGGGTCATCAGCCCCAGCATTTT
CASKSAEGHQPQHF
>NA|TRBV7-9|TRBJ1-2|few
TGTGCCAGCAGCTTAGGAGTGGCAGGAAACTATGGCTACACCTTC
CASSLGVAGNYGYTF
>NA|TRBV11-2|TRBJ1-6|NA
TGTGCCAGCAGCTTAAATCCTGACCCGGGGCGCCCCCTCCACTTT
CASSLNPDPGRPLHF
>NA|TRBV3-1/TRBV3-2|TRBJ1-2|NA
TGTGCCAGCAGCCAGGAGGGCATCAACTATGGCTACACCTTC
CASSQEGINYGYTF
>NA|TRBV5-4|TRBJ2-2|NA
TGTGCCAGCAGCTTGGTGGGAAACACCGGGGAGCTGTTTTTT
CASSLVGNTGELFF
>NA|TRBV6-5|TRBJ2-4|NA
TGTGCCAGCAGTTCCCGACAGGCGGGCGTAGACATTCAGTACTTC
CASSSRQAGVDIQYF
>TRBD1|TRBV6-2/TRBV6-3|TRBJ2-6|NA
TGTGCCAGCAGTTACGACAGGGCTGGGGCCAACGTCCTGACTTTC
CASSYDRAGANVLTF
>TRBD2|TRBV7-9|TRBJ2-5|NA
TGTGCCAGCAGCTTAGGTTCTAGCGGGGGGGCGGAGACCCAGTACTTC
CASSLGSSGGAETQYF
>NA|TRBV7-9|TRBJ2-5|few
TGTGCCAGCAGCTTACTTCGTGGAGTAGAGACCCAGTACTTC
CASSLLRGVETQYF
>NA|TRBV5-5|TRBJ2-2|NA
TGTGCCAGCCACGTCGGAGAAGTCACCGGGGAGCTGTTTTTT
CASHVGEVTGELFF
>TRBD2|TRBV28|TRBJ2-2|NA
TGTGCCAGCACTCACGCACTAGCGCCCCCCGGGACCGGGGAGCTGTTTTTT
CASTHALAPPGTGELFF
>NA|TRBV3-1/TRBV3-2|TRBJ2-5|few
TGTGCCAGCAGCCAACAGTCTAAGACCCAGTACTTC
CASSQQSKTQYF
>TRBD1|TRBV27|TRBJ1-2|NA
TGTGCCAGCAGTCCTCAGACAGGGTCTATTTATGGCTACACCTTC
CASSPQTGSIYGYTF
>TRBD1|TRBV19|TRBJ2-1|NA
TGTGCCAGTAGTAGACAGGGGGTAAATGAGCAGTTCTTC
CASSRQGVNEQFF
>NA|TRBV27|TRBJ1-5|NA
TGTGCCAGCAGTTGGGGGGGAGACGATCAGCCCCAGCATTTT
CASSWGGDDQPQHF
>TRBD2|TRBV27|TRBJ2-2|NA
TGTGCCAGCAGTAACCAGGGACTAGCAGTTAACACCGGGGAGCTGTTTTTT
CASSNQGLAVNTGELFF
>NA|TRBV7-9|TRBJ2-1|NA
TGTGCCAGCAGCTTAGGTCTAGCGCCCAATGAGCAGTTCTTC
CASSLGLAPNEQFF
>TRBD1|TRBV6-6|TRBJ2-7|once
TGTGCCAGCAGTCCCGGACAGGGCGAGCAGTACTTC
CASSPGQGEQYF
>NA|TRBV11-3|TRBJ2-7|NA
TGTGCCAGCAGCTGCCCCCGGCAGTACTTC
CASSCPRQYF
>NA|TRBV7-9|TRBJ1-1|few
TGTGCCAGCAGCCCCCGTAGTTTAAAAGTGAACACTGAAGCTTTCTTT
CASSPRSLKVNTEAFF
>NA|TRBV6-5|TRBJ2-5|NA
TGTGCCAGCAGGCGGAGTTGGGCAGCACAAGAGACCCAGTACTTC
CASRRSWAAQETQYF
>NA|TRBV10-3|TRBJ2-1|NA
TGTGCCATCAGAGCCTCGGGGAAAGGGAACAATGAGCAGTTCTTC
CAIRASGKGNNEQFF
>TRBD1|TRBV5-4|TRBJ1-6|NA
TGTGCCAGCAGCTCCACAGGGGGGAATAATTCACCCCTCCACTTT
CASSSTGGNNSPLHF
>NA|TRBV11-2|TRBJ1-3|NA
TGTGCCAGCAGCCCTCCACACGGTGGAAACACCATATATTTT
CASSPPHGGNTIYF
>TRBD1|TRBV5-1|TRBJ2-5|NA
TGCGCCAGCAGCTTCCTGGAGACAGGGCGGGAGACCCAGTACTTC
CASSFLETGRETQYF
>TRBD1|TRBV7-2|TRBJ2-2|NA
TGTGCCAGCAGCTGGGGACAGGGGACCACCGGGGAGCTGTTTTTT
CASSWGQGTTGELFF
>TRBD1|TRBV5-1|TRBJ1-1|NA
TGCGCCAGCAGCTTGGCCGGTGCAGGGGGATGGTACACTGAAGCTTTCTTT
CASSLAGAGGWYTEAFF
>NA|TRBV7-2|TRBJ2-3|NA
TGTGCCAGCAGCTTAAGGCCACAGGGATTCGCAGATACGCAGTATTTT
CASSLRPQGFADTQYF
>NA|TRBV7-2|TRBJ2-1|once
TGTGCCAGCAGCTTAAAGGTGACTGACTACAATGAGCAGTTCTTC
CASSLKVTDYNEQFF
>TRBD1|TRBV23-1|TRBJ1-6|NA
TGCGCCAGCAGTTCCGACAGGGTGGACTATAATTCACCCCTCCACTTT
CASSSDRVDYNSPLHF
>TRBD1|TRBV19|TRBJ2-7|NA
TGTGCCAGTAGCCCCCGGGACAGGGAATCTCGCCACGAGCAGTACTTC
CASSPRDRESRHEQYF